This entry lists 15 T cell receptor beta chains sequenced from one sample in a study of shared clonotypes between healthy human individuals. Sequenced by immunoSEQ multiplex PCR; TCRdb stores in-frame clones only, minus some. The data show a few hundred thousand clones, with about 65% seen just once and more than 9.5% held by the top ten. Source material: memory CD4+ T cells sorted from blood. Noted subset: CD45RA-negative fraction. Receptors originate from a man under 40 in good health.

The V and J genes are TRBV6-5 and TRBJ2-1, with D possibly being TRBD1 (5 bases). V was pared by 5 bases and J by 7 bases, with 15 bases between. CDR1 is MNHEY, CDR2 SVGAGI, per germline. This CDR3 comprises 14 residues. The CDR3 reads CASSRIGASNEQFF. Here the CDR3 DNA reads TGTGCCAGCAGTCGGATTGGGGCGTCGAATGAGCAGTTCTTC.

This clone was picked up a small number of times. The chain recombines TRBV7-3 with TRBJ2-3; the D gene is possibly TRBD2 (6 bases). The CDR3 has 14 amino acids. Trimming pared 3 bases from V and 2 bases from J, leaving 9 bases between. CDR1 is SGHTA, CDR2 FQGTGA, per germline. The CDR3 loop reads CASSFREATDTQYF. The CDR3 nucleotides are TGTGCCAGCAGCTTCAGGGAGGCCACAGATACGCAGTATTTT.

This clone was detected only a few times. This chain joins TRBV11-2 and TRBJ2-1, with D possibly being TRBD2 (6 bases). The CDR3 is 14 residues long. The V and J ends lost 5 bases and 7 bases respectively, with 15 bases between them. Germline CDR1 and CDR2: SGHAT and FQNNGV. CDR3 bases: TGTGCCAGCAGCCTAGCGCGGTCGGGAAATGAGCAGTTCTTC. This sequence encodes CASSLARSGNEQFF.

The chain's CDR3 is CASSIWGQGGLLYSNQPQHF. Here the CDR3 DNA reads TGTGCCAGTAGTATATGGGGCCAGGGGGGCCTTCTTTATAGCAATCAGCCCCAGCATTTT. The genes are TRBV19 and TRBJ1-5, with 7 bases identical to TRBD1. J lost 0 bases, V lost 2 bases, and 16 bases had no gene match. Germline lookup yields CDR1 LNHDA and CDR2 SQIVND (reference sequence). This CDR3 comprises 20 residues. Looking up the rest from reference TRBV19 and TRBJ1-5 gives the full variable domain: DGGITQSPKYLFRKEGQNVTLSCEQNLNHDAMYWYRQDPGQGLRLIYYSQIVNDFQKGDIAEGYSVSREKKESFPLTVTSAQKNPTAFYLCASSIWGQGGLLYSNQPQHFGDGTRLSIL.

The rearrangement uses TRBV10-3 and TRBJ2-3; D might be TRBD2 (5 bases). The V gene's germline CDR1 is ENHRY and CDR2 SYGVKD. The CDR3 covers 12 residues. V was trimmed by 4 bases and J by 7 bases, leaving 9 bases between them. CDR3 region: CAISGGSHTQYF. In DNA, the CDR3 is TGTGCCATCAGTGGAGGGTCACATACGCAGTATTTT.

This chain links TRBV2 with TRBJ1-2, with 8 bases identical to TRBD1. Germline loops: CDR1 SNHLY, CDR2 FYNNEI. This CDR3 has 16 residues. Germline trimming cut 4 bases from V and 4 bases from J; bases unmatched to any gene: 11. CDR3 in amino acids: CASSVTGQGIPYGYTF. DNA of the CDR3: TGTGCCAGCAGTGTAACAGGACAGGGAATTCCCTATGGCTACACCTTC. The entire variable domain, with the rest obtained from reference TRBV2 and TRBJ1-2, is as follows: EPEVTQTPSHQVTQMGQEVILRCVPISNHLYFYWYRQILGQKVEFLVSFYNNEISEKSEIFDDQFSVERPDGSNFTLKIRSTKLEDSAMYFCASSVTGQGIPYGYTFGSGTRLTVV.

This clone was found a few times. V gene TRBV5-5 combines with J gene TRBJ2-2, with D tentatively TRBD2 (6 bases). The CDR3 runs 13 residues. From germline, CDR1 is SGHKS and CDR2 YYEKEE (reference sequence). V lost 3 bases to trimming and J lost 6 bases, with 9 bases between them. CDR3 residues: CASSSGLPGELFF. The CDR3 region has the DNA TGTGCCAGCAGCTCCGGACTACCCGGGGAGCTGTTTTTT.

The chain carries TRBV19 and TRBJ2-4; D tentatively reads TRBD1 or TRBD2 (5 bases each). The CDR3 sequence is 14 residues long. CDR1 and CDR2 (germline): LNHDA, SQIVND (reference sequence). The germline V and J ends were trimmed by 5 bases and 9 bases, with 17 bases remaining between them. DNA of the CDR3: TGTGCCAGTAGTTCCGGACTGGGGCTGAGCATTCAGTACTTC. Translation gives CASSSGLGLSIQYF.

This clone came up a few times. The chain uses TRBV28 and TRBJ2-1, with unresolved D. Trimming took off 2 bases at V and 9 bases at J, with 8 bases between the two ends. Germline CDR1 MDHEN, CDR2 SYDVKM. The CDR3 length is 12 residues. As DNA, the CDR3 is TGTGCCAGCAGTTTAGGCTCTGGTGAGCAGTTCTTC. It yields the protein CASSLGSGEQFF.

The chain uses TRBV30 and TRBJ2-7, with 8 bases lining up with TRBD2. The V and J ends lost 3 bases and 4 bases, in that order; junction bases with no gene match: 2. Per germline, CDR1 GTSNPN and CDR2 SVGIG (reference sequence). There are 12 residues in the CDR3. The DNA for the CDR3 is TGTGCCTGGAGGGGCGGGGGGTACGAGCAGTACTTC. This translates into CAWRGGGYEQYF.

This chain links TRBV19 with TRBJ1-2; tentatively, D is TRBD1 (6 bases). V lost 3 bases and J 4 bases, leaving 12 bases between the germline ends. The CDR3 is 14 residues long. Germline loops: CDR1 LNHDA, CDR2 SQIVND (reference sequence). The CDR3 here is CASSIRGPGYGYTF. The CDR3 region has the DNA TGTGCCAGTAGTATCCGGGGGCCGGGCTATGGCTACACCTTC.

This chain uses TRBV19 with TRBJ2-7; 8 bases map to TRBD1. V shed 9 bases and J 7 bases; nucleotides not matched to a gene: 17. Per the germline V gene, CDR1 is LNHDA and CDR2 is SQIVND (reference sequence). CDR3 length: 15 amino acids. CDR3 sequence: CASTSISGQGREQYF. CDR3 DNA sequence: TGTGCCAGCACGAGCATTTCAGGACAGGGTCGAGAGCAGTACTTC.

The count of this clone is one. Here the CDR3 DNA reads TGTGCCAGCAGCTCATACAAGTCCTACGAGCAGTACTTC. It codes for CASSSYKSYEQYF. The chain couples TRBV7-9 to TRBJ2-7; D is undetermined. The CDR3 is made up of 13 amino acids. The germline V and J ends were trimmed by 4 bases and 1 base, with 8 bases remaining between them. The germline gives CDR1 SEHNR, CDR2 FQNEAQ (reference sequence).

The chain employs TRBV5-8 and TRBJ2-7, with a weak D call TRBD1 (5 bases). CDR1 SGHTS and CDR2 YDEGEE come from the germline V gene. The CDR3 is made up of 15 amino acids. V gave up 0 bases and J gave up 3 bases, with 13 bases separating them. The CDR3 here is CASSLVSGSNYEQYF. DNA of the CDR3: TGTGCCAGCAGCTTGGTTTCAGGGTCCAACTACGAGCAGTACTTC.

The chain has TRBV5-6 and TRBJ2-5, with a possible D match to TRBD1 (5 bases). V lost 4 bases to trimming and J lost 1 base, with 8 bases between them. The CDR3 runs 13 residues. Germline V lookup: CDR1 SGHDT, CDR2 YYEEEE. DNA of the CDR3: TGTGCCAGCAGCCCCGACAGCCAAGAGACCCAGTACTTC. Translated: CASSPDSQETQYF.